Described below is a single TCR beta chain sequence and its context. Its antigen is as yet unknown. Sequenced by immunoSEQ multiplex PCR; TCRdb stores in-frame clones only, minus some. The repertoire holds around 400,000 clones, just over 85% seen once, with 0.83% in the top ten. Donors came from a validation cohort of over a hundred subjects, distinct from the first 666-subject cohort. Trimming took 11 bases from V and 1 from J; bases not matched to a gene: 9. The CDR3 consists of 14 residues. Germline values: CDR1 MNHNY, CDR2 SVGAGI (reference sequence). These data originate in a study of cytomegalovirus exposure and HLA in healthy donors. Study results and limitations: Most TCRs appeared rarely, but some public TCRs recurred in many donors. Investigators reported 150 to 200 TCR beta chains as tied to cytomegalovirus.

The sequenced sample consisted of PBMCs. This clonotype was sampled from a woman between 18 and 29 years old in good health and CMV-seronegative. J is TRBJ2-3 and V is TRBV6-6; 7 bases agree with TRBD2. As DNA, the CDR3 is TGTGCCGTGGGGGGGGAACACCGCACAGATACGCAGTATTTT. Translating gives CAVGGEHRTDTQYF.